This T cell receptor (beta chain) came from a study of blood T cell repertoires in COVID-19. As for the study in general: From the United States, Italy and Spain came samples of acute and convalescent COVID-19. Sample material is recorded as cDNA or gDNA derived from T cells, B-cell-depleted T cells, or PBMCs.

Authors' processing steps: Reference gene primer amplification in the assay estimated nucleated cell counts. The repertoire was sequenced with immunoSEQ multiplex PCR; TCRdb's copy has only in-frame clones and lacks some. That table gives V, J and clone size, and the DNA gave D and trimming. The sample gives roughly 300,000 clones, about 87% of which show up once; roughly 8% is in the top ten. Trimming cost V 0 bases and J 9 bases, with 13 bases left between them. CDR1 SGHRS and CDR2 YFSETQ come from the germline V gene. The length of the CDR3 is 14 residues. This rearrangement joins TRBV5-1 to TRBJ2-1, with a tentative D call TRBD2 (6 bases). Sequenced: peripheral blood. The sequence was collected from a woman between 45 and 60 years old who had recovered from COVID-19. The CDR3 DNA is TGCGCCAGCAGCTTGGTAGGGGAGGTGAGTGAGCAGTTCTTC. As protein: CASSLVGEVSEQFF.